A selection of T cell receptor beta chains follows, all from one sample in a study of technical replicates of blood from several donors. The assay was immunoSEQ multiplex PCR, and TCRdb's table has in-frame clones only and misses some. The table includes 40,000 to 65,000 clones, about 82% detected once. The material sequenced was PBMCs. All receptors derive from a human donor in good health. Some clones in this sample may be carry-over from other donors' samples. CDR3s include the opening cysteine and the closing phenylalanine or tryptophan. The order of the fields is clone size, J gene, CDR3 length, D gene, V gene, CDR3 DNA, CDR3 protein. The D gene is left open where the match is weak. The listing skips clone size in some rows; elsewhere it reads once, few, many or a size class.

. TRBJ2-7 15 TRBD1 TRBV29-1 TGCAGCCCCAAGCAAGGGACAGGGAAAATATTAGAGCAGTACTTC CSPKQGTGKILEQYF
few TRBJ2-2 15 TRBD2 TRBV11-2 TGTGCCAGCAGCCCCCCCGGACTAGCGGGAGGGGAGCTGTTTTTT CASSPPGLAGGELFF
. TRBJ2-1 14 . TRBV5-4 TGTGCCAGCAGCTTGGCGGGGGGCATTGGTGAGCAGTTCTTC CASSLAGGIGEQFF
once TRBJ2-7 13 . TRBV5-1 TGCGCCAGCAGCCGGGAGACCGCCTTCGAGCAGTACTTC CASSRETAFEQYF
. TRBJ1-1 13 . TRBV18 TGTGCCAGCTCACCACCGGGAGTTTCGCAAGCTTTCTTT CASSPPGVSQAFF
. TRBJ2-3 16 . TRBV7-2 TGTGCCAGCAGCCTCGTTAGCACGGAGGGGCTAGATACGCAGTATTTT CASSLVSTEGLDTQYF
. TRBJ2-5 21 TRBD2 TRBV7-8 TGTGCCAGCAGCTTAGTTAAGGGGACTAGCGCCCACGCACGGGGTGCGGAGACCCAGTACTTC CASSLVKGTSAHARGAETQYF
. TRBJ2-3 16 TRBD2 TRBV6-5 TGTGCCAGCAGTTCCCCGATAGCGGGAGAAACAGATACGCAGTATTTT CASSSPIAGETDTQYF
. TRBJ2-7 15 . TRBV5-4 TGTGCCAGCAGCCGGATGGGGGAGGTCCTTGGGGAGCAGTACTTC CASSRMGEVLGEQYF
medium-sized TRBJ2-5 14 TRBD1 TRBV13 TGTGCCAGCAGGGGACAGGGGGACCAAGAGACCCAGTACTTC CASRGQGDQETQYF
. TRBJ2-7 16 . TRBV7-2 TGTGCCAGCAGCCGCCTGGCAGGGCTTAGATCCTACGAGCAGTACTTC CASSRLAGLRSYEQYF
. TRBJ1-1 14 . TRBV6-5 TGTGCCAGCAGTTGGGGCGGCCTGAACACTGAAGCTTTCTTT CASSWGGLNTEAFF
once TRBJ2-1 16 TRBD2 TRBV30 TGTGCCTGGAGTGATATAGCGGGAGGGTCCTACAATGAGCAGTTCTTC CAWSDIAGGSYNEQFF
many TRBJ2-7 16 TRBD2 TRBV7-3 TGTGCCAGCAGCCCTGCCGGTCGCGGGGGGCAATACGAGCAGTACTTC CASSPAGRGGQYEQYF
once TRBJ2-1 11 . TRBV2 TGTGCCAGCAGTGTAGAACTTGAGCAGTTCTTC CASSVELEQFF
. TRBJ2-5 15 TRBD2 TRBV7-7 TGTGCCAGCAGCTCGGGACTAGCGGGGGCAGGAACCCAGTACTTC CASSSGLAGAGTQYF
. TRBJ1-5 17 TRBD1 TRBV5-4 TGTGCCAGCAGCTTGACTACCGGGACAGGGAATAATCAGCCCCAGCATTTT CASSLTTGTGNNQPQHF
. TRBJ1-4 14 TRBD1 TRBV11-2 TGTGCCAGCAGCTTAACAGGGGTTAGGGAAAAACTGTTTTTT CASSLTGVREKLFF
. TRBJ2-3 12 . TRBV9 TGTGCCAGCAGCGTAGGAGGAGATACGCAGTATTTT CASSVGGDTQYF
few TRBJ2-1 15 TRBD2 TRBV9 TGTGCCAGCAGCCCTTTGGGGGCGGGGGGCCTTAAGCAGTTCTTC CASSPLGAGGLKQFF
. TRBJ2-3 13 . TRBV7-3 TGTGCCAGCAGCTTAACGCTGAGTGGGGCAAAGTATTTT CASSLTLSGAKYF
. TRBJ1-1 12 . TRBV4-3 TGCGCCAGCAGCCAAGAGGGCAGGGCGAGGTTCTTT CASSQEGRARFF
once TRBJ1-3 13 . TRBV2 TGTGCCAGCCAAGGGGAAGTTGGAAACACCATATATTTT CASQGEVGNTIYF
. TRBJ2-3 13 . TRBV2 TGTGCCAGCAGTGGTGAGTTAGCGAATACGCAGTATTTT CASSGELANTQYF
. TRBJ2-5 16 TRBD1 TRBV25-1 TGTGCCAGCAGGGGGACAGGGGGAAGGTTCCTAGGGACCCAGTACTTC CASRGTGGRFLGTQYF
once TRBJ2-7 13 . TRBV9 TGTGCCAGCAGCGGATCGGGGTCCTACGAGCAGTACTTC CASSGSGSYEQYF
. TRBJ2-2 15 TRBD2 TRBV6-6 TGTGCCAGCAACCGATTAGCGGGTGGGACCGGGGAGCTGTTTTTT CASNRLAGGTGELFF
. TRBJ1-1 15 TRBD1 TRBV5-6 TGTGCCAGCAGCCGACTGGACAGGGGGCACACTGAAGCTTTCTTT CASSRLDRGHTEAFF
. TRBJ2-7 14 TRBD1 TRBV30 TGTGCCTGGTCTAGGGACAGGGGGCTGGGCGAGCAGTACTTC CAWSRDRGLGEQYF
. TRBJ2-1 16 TRBD1 TRBV5-4 TGTGCCAGCAGCCACCGGGACAGGGGATCCTACAATGAGCAGTTCTTC CASSHRDRGSYNEQFF
. TRBJ1-5 13 . TRBV7-6 TGTGCCAGCAGAAAACGAGGTTTCCAGCCCCAGCATTTT CASRKRGFQPQHF
. TRBJ1-6 14 . TRBV9 TGTGCCAGCAGCTTACAGGCCGAGTTAGGTCCCCTCCACTTT CASSLQAELGPLHF
. TRBJ2-5 14 . TRBV14 TGTGCCAGCAGCCCCTCCGCAGGTCGGGAGACCCAGTACTTC CASSPSAGRETQYF
. TRBJ2-1 16 TRBD2 TRBV10-2 TGCGCCAGCAGTAAGGTAGCGGGGGGGCTATACAATGAGCAGTTCTTC CASSKVAGGLYNEQFF
. TRBJ2-7 14 . TRBV7-9 TGTGCCAGCAGCCAATCCGGGACACTCTACGAGCAGTACTTC CASSQSGTLYEQYF
. TRBJ1-2 15 . TRBV18 TGTGCCAGCTCCCCCTACCCCCAGGGCTCGTATGGCTACACCTTC CASSPYPQGSYGYTF
. TRBJ2-7 17 TRBD2 TRBV7-8 TGTGCCAGCAGCGAGGCCCCCCGGACTAGCGGGGGAGGCGAGCAGTACTTC CASSEAPRTSGGGEQYF
. TRBJ2-2 14 . TRBV13 TGTGCCAGCAGCTCCCGGACAAAAACCGGGGAGCTGTTTTTT CASSSRTKTGELFF
. TRBJ2-1 14 TRBD2 TRBV5-6 TGTGCCAGCAGCCCGGGACTAGCGGGAGATGAGCAGTTCTTC CASSPGLAGDEQFF
. TRBJ1-2 14 . TRBV25-1 TGTGCCAGCAGTGAACCGGGAGGGGGAAATGGCTACACCTTC CASSEPGGGNGYTF
. TRBJ1-1 14 TRBD1 TRBV9 TGTGCCAGCAGCGAGACAGGGGGGGACACTGAAGCTTTCTTT CASSETGGDTEAFF